This TCR beta chain was obtained from a study of beta chain features in type 1 diabetes. General study points: Among patients, naive, central memory and Treg TCRB repertoires appeared more similar than among healthy donors.

What was sequenced were expressed TCRB transcripts, since all of the isolated RNA had been reverse transcribed. A few million reads, on average, came from each naive, central memory and regulatory T cell sample. The method was immunoSEQ multiplex PCR; TCRdb's version includes in-frame clones alone and lacks a portion of them. The sample lists 450,000 to 550,000 clones, roughly 31% occurring once. After removal of 2 bases from V and 5 bases from J, the junction contained 6 bases not matched to a gene. CDR1 and CDR2 (germline): GTSNPN, SVGIG (reference sequence). The CDR3 loop spans 14 amino acids. Remarks on this clone: Antigen: not known.

Sequencing was carried out using naive CD4+ T cells from blood. The sequence was collected from a man in his late teens or twenties in good health. The chain has TRBV30 and TRBJ2-5; 9 bases agree with TRBD1. The CDR3 sequence is CAWSPWTGDETQYF. As DNA, the CDR3 is TGTGCCTGGAGTCCCTGGACAGGGGATGAGACCCAGTACTTC. Full variable domain (missing parts from reference TRBV30 and TRBJ2-5): SQTIHQWPATLVQPVGSPLSLECTVEGTSNPNLYWYRQAAGRGLQLLFYSVGIGQISSEVPQNLSASRPQDRQFILSSKKLLLSDSGFYLCAWSPWTGDETQYFGPGTRLLVL.